Detailed here is one T cell receptor (beta chain). This clonotype was recorded a few times. Its recognized antigen is unknown. Per-base quality was not reported, and no clone a single base away is much larger than it. Ficoll-Paque density gradient centrifugation was used to isolate PBMCs. The data were taken from a study of T-cell memory formation after mild COVID-19 (dated by TCRdb to about 2021). In the study overall: Most TCR sequence clusters were specific to one of the two donors. In two donors, T-cell clones that expanded and contracted after mild COVID-19 were followed by sequencing TCRalpha and TCRbeta repertoires longitudinally. The cohort comprised two young, previously healthy adult volunteers, one female and one male.

Sequences LGHNA (CDR1) and YSLEER (CDR2) are obtained from the germline V gene. V lost 1 base and J lost 5 bases; the stretch between them is 20 bases long. The CDR3 runs 17 amino acids, cysteine and phenylalanine included. The kept DNA is CDR3 alone, 51 bases in frame from the first base. What the study reported, not specific to this receptor: Clones contracting from day 15 to 85 had balanced CD4/CD8 phenotypes, while a second wave expanding from day 15 to 37 was biased towards CD4+. Some responding clones were detected in pre-infection memory, which suggested that pre-existing cross-reactive memory T cells had joined the SARS-CoV-2 response. Only two mild cases were covered in the study, and larger cohorts including severe cases with pre-infection samples were considered necessary. Contracting CD4+ clones were located mainly in the CM and EM memory subsets, whereas CD8+ clones were found to be enriched in EMRA. Whether the second-wave clones peaking on day 37 were SARS-CoV-2 specific was not confirmed.

These reads were obtained on an Illumina NovaSeq 6000. TCRalpha and TCRbeta cDNA libraries were built by 5'RACE with constant-segment primers, adding sample barcodes and unique molecular identifiers. RNA was extracted from every sample with Trizol reagent. Libraries were amplified in two PCR steps, with a second sample barcode and Illumina TruSeq adapters added in the second step. The libraries were sequenced on an Illumina NovaSeq using 2 x 150 bp paired-end reads. As for the authors' bioinformatics: Reads were demultiplexed and collapsed into UMI-guided consensus sequences with migec v1.2.7. Using mixcr v2.1.11, the UMI consensuses were aligned to TRA and TRB V and J templates and assembled into clonotypes. Clonotypes were classified as expanded or contracted when called significant by both edgeR and NoisET, with noise models trained on biological replicates. edgeR calls used a false discovery rate-adjusted p below 0.01 and a log2 fold-change threshold of 1. As an exploratory analysis of dynamics, PCA with hierarchical clustering was applied to max-normalized trajectories of the 1000 most abundant clonotypes. The CD4 or CD8 phenotype of responding clones was assigned using the separately sequenced CD4+ and CD8+ repertoires. The public reads were reprocessed in TCRdb via fastp at Q25 and MiXCR, keeping in-frame beta chains. Rows merge per CDR3 protein into single entries with the most common DNA and genes. V and J calls and clone size were set by TCRdb, not the authors. This sample lists around 210,000 distinct CDR3 sequences; 9% to 10% were detected once. The ten largest clones add up to 3.5% to 4% of the sample.

The origin of this receptor is a man younger than 35 who had mild COVID-19 (a few samples of this study predate the infection). The sample titles of this study are shuffled in the database, so cell type and time point are left out; the donor was told from shared clones. Material: PBMCs or a T cell subset sorted from them (not recorded which). The rearrangement joined TRBV4-3 to TRBJ2-5; the D gene is possibly TRBD1 or TRBD2, with 5 bases matching each. The CDR3 sequence is CASSQGQGQGRGETQYF. DNA sequence: TGCGCCAGCAGCCAAGGCCAAGGGCAGGGCAGAGGGGAGACCCAGTACTTC.